The rows below give T cell receptor beta chains drawn from one sample of a study of high-grade serous ovarian cancer treatment subgroups. Repertoires were generated with immunoSEQ multiplex PCR, while TCRdb's copy carries only in-frame clones and drops some. This table holds 7,000 or so clones, 79% found once. The sample was tumor tissue. These receptors all come from a human donor with high-grade serous ovarian cancer. The CDR3 runs from the conserved cysteine through the conserved F or W. D genes are given only for firm matches. Size tells how often a clone was seen (once, few, many) or the class of an expanded clone, and some rows leave it out.

size: NA; V: TRBV18; J: TRBJ2-7; D: NA; DNA: TGTGCCAGCTCACCCCAGGGCTCCGAGCAGTACTTC; CDR3: CASSPQGSEQYF
size: NA; V: TRBV11-2; J: TRBJ2-5; D: NA; DNA: TGTGCCAGCAGCCCCAGTGCAAACAGAGAGACCCAGTACTTC; CDR3: CASSPSANRETQYF
size: NA; V: TRBV5-5; J: TRBJ2-3; D: NA; DNA: TGTGCCAGCAGCTTAACAGTTGGCCCAGATACGCAGTATTTT; CDR3: CASSLTVGPDTQYF
size: NA; V: TRBV5-1; J: TRBJ2-3; D: NA; DNA: TGCGCCAGCAGCTTCCCCACAGATACGCAGTATTTT; CDR3: CASSFPTDTQYF
size: NA; V: TRBV4-1; J: TRBJ2-3; D: TRBD1; DNA: TGCGCCAGCAGCCGTATGACAGGGGTTGAAACAGATACGCAGTATTTT; CDR3: CASSRMTGVETDTQYF
size: NA; V: TRBV25-1; J: TRBJ2-7; D: NA; DNA: TGTGCCAGCAGTGATGTGGAAGAGCAGTACTTC; CDR3: CASSDVEEQYF
size: few; V: TRBV5-8; J: TRBJ1-5; D: NA; DNA: TGTGCCAGCAGCTTGTTCAGGGTGAACCAGCCCCAGCATTTT; CDR3: CASSLFRVNQPQHF
size: NA; V: TRBV5-1; J: TRBJ2-2; D: TRBD2; DNA: TGCGCCAGCAGCTTGGAAGACGGGAGGGCCACCGGGGAGCTGTTTTTT; CDR3: CASSLEDGRATGELFF
size: NA; V: TRBV10-2; J: TRBJ2-7; D: TRBD1; DNA: TGCGCCAGCGGGGGACAGGGGGCCTACGAGCAGTACTTC; CDR3: CASGGQGAYEQYF
size: NA; V: TRBV20-1; J: TRBJ2-1; D: TRBD2; DNA: TGCAGTGCTAGGGGGGGGGATGAGCAGTTCTTC; CDR3: CSARGGDEQFF
size: once; V: TRBV5-8; J: TRBJ1-5; D: NA; DNA: TGTGCCAGCAGCCTAGACGGATATAGCAATCAGCCCCAGCATTTT; CDR3: CASSLDGYSNQPQHF
size: NA; V: TRBV18; J: TRBJ2-7; D: TRBD1; DNA: TGTGCCAGCTCACGAACGGGACAGGGCTACGAGCAGTACTTC; CDR3: CASSRTGQGYEQYF
size: NA; V: TRBV27; J: TRBJ2-5; D: NA; DNA: TGTGCCAGCAGTCCGACCTCAGCGGGTGAGCAGTACTTC; CDR3: CASSPTSAGEQYF
size: few; V: TRBV9; J: TRBJ2-3; D: TRBD2; DNA: TGTGCCAGCAGCGTAGCCGGCCGCGGGAGGGCCGCTACGCAGTATTTT; CDR3: CASSVAGRGRAATQYF
size: NA; V: TRBV27; J: TRBJ2-1; D: TRBD2; DNA: TGTGCCAGCAGTTTATCCCCCGAGACTAGCGGATTCTACAATGAGCAGTTCTTC; CDR3: CASSLSPETSGFYNEQFF
size: NA; V: TRBV15; J: TRBJ2-7; D: NA; DNA: TGTGCCACCAGTATCGGGGACTCCTACGAGCAGTACTTC; CDR3: CATSIGDSYEQYF
size: NA; V: TRBV12-2; J: TRBJ2-7; D: NA; DNA: TGTGCAAGTCGCCGTCGGGACAGCCTCCCCTACGAGCAGTACTTC; CDR3: CASRRRDSLPYEQYF
size: NA; V: TRBV12-1; J: TRBJ2-3; D: NA; DNA: TGTGCCAGCAGCTTACGGGGAGGCGGCACAGATACGCAGTATTTT; CDR3: CASSLRGGGTDTQYF
size: NA; V: TRBV27; J: TRBJ2-1; D: TRBD2; DNA: TGTGCCAGCAGTCCGTGGGCGGGGACTACGAATGAGCAGTTCTTC; CDR3: CASSPWAGTTNEQFF
size: NA; V: TRBV9; J: TRBJ2-7; D: TRBD2; DNA: TGTGCCAGCAGCGTAGCCCCCCTGAAAGTGGCGGGAGAGCCCTACGAGCAGTACTTC; CDR3: CASSVAPLKVAGEPYEQYF
size: NA; V: TRBV4-1; J: TRBJ1-1; D: NA; DNA: TGCGCCAGCAGCCAAGTTTCCTCCTACGCTGAAGCTTTCTTT; CDR3: CASSQVSSYAEAFF
size: NA; V: TRBV6-5; J: TRBJ2-7; D: NA; DNA: TGTGCCAGCAGTTACTCTCCAAGCTACGAGCAGTACTTC; CDR3: CASSYSPSYEQYF
size: NA; V: TRBV11-2; J: TRBJ2-3; D: TRBD2; DNA: TGTGCCAGCAGCTTAAGTCTAGCGGGAGTAGATACGCAGTATTTT; CDR3: CASSLSLAGVDTQYF
size: NA; V: TRBV7-8; J: TRBJ2-5; D: NA; DNA: TGTGCCAGCAGCCCAACCGGGGAGACCCAGTACTTC; CDR3: CASSPTGETQYF
size: NA; V: TRBV7-8; J: TRBJ2-3; D: TRBD2; DNA: TGTGCCAGCAGCTTATTACCCCCTCCCCGACTAGCGGAGACAACAGATACGCAGTATTTT; CDR3: CASSLLPPPRLAETTDTQYF
size: NA; V: TRBV15; J: TRBJ2-5; D: NA; DNA: TGTGCCACCAGTAATGGACGCCAAGAGACCCAGTACTTC; CDR3: CATSNGRQETQYF
size: NA; V: TRBV5-1; J: TRBJ2-5; D: TRBD2; DNA: TGCGCCAGCAGCTTACGGACTAGCATAGAGACCCAGTACTTC; CDR3: CASSLRTSIETQYF
size: NA; V: TRBV4-2; J: TRBJ2-3; D: TRBD2; DNA: TGTGCCAGCAGCCAAGGGGCTAGCGGGAAAGTAGATACGCAGTATTTT; CDR3: CASSQGASGKVDTQYF
size: NA; V: TRBV6-6; J: TRBJ2-2; D: TRBD2; DNA: TGTGCCAGCACCGCGACTAGCGGGAGTTCTACCGGGGAGCTGTTTTTT; CDR3: CASTATSGSSTGELFF
size: NA; V: TRBV5-8; J: TRBJ2-5; D: TRBD1; DNA: TGTGCCAGCAGCACCCGACAGGGGGCGGGGGAGACCCAGTACTTC; CDR3: CASSTRQGAGETQYF
size: medium-sized; V: TRBV9; J: TRBJ2-1; D: TRBD2; DNA: TGTGCCAGCAACGCCGGGACTATCTACAATGAGCAGTTCTTC; CDR3: CASNAGTIYNEQFF
size: NA; V: TRBV19; J: TRBJ2-1; D: TRBD2; DNA: TGTGCCAGTAGCACGCAGCGGGGCAGAGGTACCTACAATGAGCAGTTCTTC; CDR3: CASSTQRGRGTYNEQFF
size: NA; V: TRBV13; J: TRBJ1-1; D: NA; DNA: TGTGCCAGCAGCTTAATCCGGGGTGAAGCTTTCTTT; CDR3: CASSLIRGEAFF
size: NA; V: TRBV5-1; J: TRBJ2-3; D: NA; DNA: TGCGCCAGCAATCGACAGGTAGGAACAGATACGCAGTATTTT; CDR3: CASNRQVGTDTQYF
size: NA; V: TRBV5-5; J: TRBJ2-1; D: NA; DNA: TGTGCCAGCAGCTTGGAGGGGTCCTCCTACAATGAGCAGTTCTTC; CDR3: CASSLEGSSYNEQFF
size: NA; V: TRBV28; J: TRBJ2-1; D: TRBD1; DNA: TGTGCCAGCAGTCCTAATAGGGACAGGGCCTACAATGAGCAGTTCTTC; CDR3: CASSPNRDRAYNEQFF
size: few; V: TRBV29-1; J: TRBJ2-5; D: NA; DNA: TGCAGCGTTCGACACCAATGGATCCAAGAGACCCAGTACTTC; CDR3: CSVRHQWIQETQYF
size: once; V: TRBV6-5; J: TRBJ2-3; D: NA; DNA: TGTGCCAGCAGACCCAGGGAAGCAGATACGCAGTATTTT; CDR3: CASRPREADTQYF
size: NA; V: TRBV30; J: TRBJ2-2; D: TRBD2; DNA: TGTGCCTGGAGTAAGGGCGGGAGGCTCCCCACCGGGGAGCTGTTTTTT; CDR3: CAWSKGGRLPTGELFF
size: NA; V: TRBV30; J: TRBJ2-1; D: TRBD1; DNA: TGTGCCTGGAACGTTGGACAGGGCGAGCAGTTCTTC; CDR3: CAWNVGQGEQFF
size: NA; V: TRBV4-3; J: TRBJ1-2; D: TRBD1; DNA: TGCGCCAGCAGCCAGAGCACCGACAGGGATGGCTACACCTTC; CDR3: CASSQSTDRDGYTF
size: NA; V: TRBV5-1; J: TRBJ2-1; D: TRBD2; DNA: TGCGCCAGCAGCACGACTAGCGGGAGGGCCGATGAGCAGTTCTTC; CDR3: CASSTTSGRADEQFF
size: once; V: TRBV11-3; J: TRBJ2-1; D: TRBD2; DNA: TGTGCCAGCAGCACGCGGGACAAACTAGCGGGAGAGCAGTTCTTC; CDR3: CASSTRDKLAGEQFF
size: NA; V: TRBV5-4; J: TRBJ2-7; D: TRBD1; DNA: TGTGCCAGCAGCTTACCGGGACAGCCCTACGAGCAGTACTTC; CDR3: CASSLPGQPYEQYF
size: NA; V: TRBV7-2; J: TRBJ2-7; D: TRBD2; DNA: TGTGCCAGCAGCTTCGCCGGGAGGAGCTCCTACGAGCAGTACTTC; CDR3: CASSFAGRSSYEQYF
size: NA; V: TRBV14; J: TRBJ2-7; D: TRBD2; DNA: TGTGCCAGCAGCCAAGAGAAGCGGGAACTCTACGAGCAGTACTTC; CDR3: CASSQEKRELYEQYF
size: NA; V: TRBV18; J: TRBJ1-1; D: NA; DNA: TGTGCCAGCATGGGAGTGGGGTTAGAAGTGAACACTGAAGCTTTCTTT; CDR3: CASMGVGLEVNTEAFF
size: NA; V: TRBV7-2; J: TRBJ2-7; D: TRBD1; DNA: TGTGCCAGCAGCTTAGCGGGTAGGGGGCCTAACGAGCAGTACTTC; CDR3: CASSLAGRGPNEQYF
size: NA; V: TRBV7-2; J: TRBJ1-6; D: NA; DNA: TGTGCCAGCAGCTTGAGCCCGGCCGTAAATAATTCACCCCTCCACTTT; CDR3: CASSLSPAVNNSPLHF
size: NA; V: TRBV4-3; J: TRBJ1-2; D: TRBD1; DNA: TGCGCCAGCAGCCAAAGTAGGACAGGAATATCAACTTTTGATAGGGGCTACACCTTC; CDR3: CASSQSRTGISTFDRGYTF
size: once; V: TRBV21-1; J: TRBJ2-5; D: NA; DNA: TGTGCCAGCAGCTCCCGGGACGGGTACCAAGAGACCCAGTACTTC; CDR3: CASSSRDGYQETQYF
size: NA; V: TRBV21-1; J: TRBJ2-7; D: NA; DNA: TGTGCCAGCAGCCCTCGGACAGCCCCGCCGGGGCTTTACGAGCAGTACTTC; CDR3: CASSPRTAPPGLYEQYF
size: medium-sized; V: TRBV11-2; J: TRBJ2-2; D: NA; DNA: TGTGCCAGCAGCCCCCGGACTTATCCGAACACCGGGGAGCTGTTTTTT; CDR3: CASSPRTYPNTGELFF
size: NA; V: TRBV29-1; J: TRBJ1-1; D: TRBD1; DNA: TGCAGCGTTCAATACCGGAGTACAGGGGGCACTGAAGCTTTCTTT; CDR3: CSVQYRSTGGTEAFF
size: NA; V: TRBV5-1; J: TRBJ1-4; D: TRBD1; DNA: TGCGCCAGCACCCCGACAGGGGGCGTTGAAAAACTGTTTTTT; CDR3: CASTPTGGVEKLFF
size: NA; V: TRBV7-6; J: TRBJ2-3; D: TRBD2; DNA: TGTGCCAGCAGCTTAGGTGCAGCGGGAGGGCCTAGGGCAGATACGCAGTATTTT; CDR3: CASSLGAAGGPRADTQYF
size: NA; V: TRBV29-1; J: TRBJ2-7; D: NA; DNA: TGCAGCGTTGAGGGGGGGGCAAAGCAGTACTTC; CDR3: CSVEGGAKQYF